Included here is one TCR beta chain sequence, with context. The antigen remains undetermined. From germline, CDR1 is DFQATT and CDR2 SNEGSKA (reference sequence). The CDR3 runs 16 residues. V lost 0 bases and J lost 0; bases outside the gene matches: 4. This entry belongs to a study of response to subunit inactivated influenza vaccine. Study-level results: Few additional T cells are recruited per seasonal influenza vaccination, authors suggested.

TCRdb used MiXCR to reprocess the RT-PCR reads, holding one entry per CDR3 protein. The sample has about 540,000 distinct CDR3 sequences; approximately 14% are singletons. The sequence was collected from a middle-aged man who received an inactivated influenza vaccine. The sequenced sample was PBMCs from blood, obtained about 13 days after vaccination. V usage is TRBV20-1 and J usage is TRBJ1-4, with TRBD1 matching 7 bases. CDR3 bases: TGCAGTGCTAGAGACAGGGGGGGCGCAACTAATGAAAAACTGTTTTTT. It specifies CSARDRGGATNEKLFF.